What follows is one T cell receptor beta chain and its context. The repertoire was sequenced with immunoSEQ multiplex PCR; TCRdb's copy has only in-frame clones and lacks some. The table has just over 300,000 clones, approximately 85% seen once; the top ten hold 2.2%. This entry comes from a study of blood T cell repertoires in COVID-19. In the study overall: In each case, the material was cDNA or gDNA derived from T cells, B-cell-depleted T cells, or PBMCs.

Cohort 3 recovery required two negative PCRs, clearance, or symptom resolution. Germline CDR1 SGHRS, CDR2 YFSETQ. Trimming removed 4 bases from V and 0 bases from J; junction bases left unmatched: 18. The CDR3 runs to 20 residues. The sequence was obtained from a man aged 30-40 years who had recovered from COVID-19. The gene calls are TRBV5-1 and TRBJ2-3, with 9 bases that match TRBD2. Sequencing was done on a sample of PBMCs or T cells enriched from blood (not recorded which). In nucleotides, the CDR3 is TGCGCCAGCAGCCCGGAGAGTTTCCAGCGGGGGGTCCTCAGCACAGATACGCAGTATTTT. The encoded protein is CASSPESFQRGVLSTDTQYF.